The 26 T cell receptor beta chains below all came from one sample that was sequenced in a study of Ad26.COV2.S vaccination and SARS-CoV-2 variants. Treatment given: roughly 18 received Ad26.COV2.S at low or high dose, single or two shots; about 5 received placebo; per-sample allocation not given. Vaccine and placebo recipients were sampled on day 63 after the first injection. TCRdb's copy holds only in-frame clones and misses some; the assay was immunoSEQ multiplex PCR. The repertoire holds 350,000 to 550,000 clones, about 88% seen once, with just over 2.5% in the top ten. The material sequenced was peripheral blood, taken in a trial of Ad26.COV2.S vaccine versus placebo. These receptors originate from a person between 18 and 65 years old who received the Ad26.COV2.S COVID-19 vaccine or a placebo.

This chain uses TRBV5-1 with TRBJ2-3, with D unclear. V lost 3 bases and J lost 4, with 18 bases in between. The CDR3 has 16 amino acids. The germline V gene has CDR1 SGHRS and CDR2 YFSETQ. In DNA, the CDR3 is TGCGCCAGCAGCTCGACTTACTGGGGAATAGCAGATACGCAGTATTTT. Its protein product is CASSSTYWGIADTQYF.

The chain joins TRBV24-1 to TRBJ2-3, with D maybe TRBD2 (6 bases). Germline V gives CDR1 KGHDR, CDR2 SFDVKD. V lost 9 bases and J lost 2, with 8 bases in between. The CDR3 consists of 12 residues. As DNA, the CDR3 is TGTGCCACCGGCGGGAACACAGATACGCAGTATTTT. Protein: CATGGNTDTQYF.

This sequence joins TRBV27 and TRBJ2-7; TRBD1 aligns across 9 bases. With 6 bases clipped from V and 6 bases from J, the junction kept 12 bases outside the gene matches. The CDR3 spans 15 residues. In germline, CDR1 is MNHEY, CDR2 SMNVEV (reference sequence). The CDR3, as DNA: TGTGCCAGCAGCGCAGTAGGGACAGGGACGGGCGAGCAGTACTTC. Translation: CASSAVGTGTGEQYF.

This clone was seen once. J is TRBJ1-2 and V is TRBV29-1; D unclear. With 5 bases removed from V and 3 bases from J, the gap between germline ends came to 1 base. Germline CDR1 SQVTM, CDR2 ANQGSEA. CDR3 length: 9 residues. CDR3 region: CSVYYGYTF. The CDR3 DNA reads TGCAGCGTTTACTATGGCTACACCTTC.

The V call is TRBV6-6, the J call TRBJ1-2; TRBD1 is a possible D gene (5 bases). Deletions cut 2 bases from V and 5 bases from J, with 18 bases between. Germline loops: CDR1 MNHNY, CDR2 SVGAGI (reference sequence). This CDR3 is built from 16 residues. In DNA, the CDR3 is TGTGCCAGCAGTTACCCCCGGGGGGTTCTGGCATATGGCTACACCTTC. Translation: CASSYPRGVLAYGYTF.

This chain's CDR3 is CASSLGTYGEQFF. CDR3 nucleotides: TGTGCCAGCAGCCTCGGGACTTACGGAGAGCAGTTCTTC. V gene TRBV7-3 combines with J gene TRBJ2-1; D perhaps matches TRBD2 (6 bases). CDR3 length equals 13 residues. Trimming cost V 5 bases and J 10 bases, with 15 bases left between them. CDR1 and CDR2 (germline): SGHTA, FQGTGA.

V usage is TRBV7-2 and J usage is TRBJ1-6; possibly TRBD1 for D (5 bases). V lost 4 bases and J 9 bases, leaving 19 bases between the germline ends. CDR3 size: 16 residues. From germline, CDR1 is SGHTA and CDR2 FQGNSA. The CDR3 sequence: CASSSAGRFMGSPLHF. The CDR3 DNA reads TGTGCCAGCAGCTCGGCGGGACGGTTTATGGGTTCACCCCTCCACTTT.

CDR3: CASSLGQQGNTIYF. The DNA of the CDR3 is TGTGCCAGCAGCTTGGGCCAACAGGGAAACACCATATATTTT. The rearrangement links TRBV5-4 to TRBJ1-3; D remains unclear. The CDR3 is made up of 14 amino acids. CDR1 is SGHNT, CDR2 YYREEE, per germline (reference sequence). Trimming pared 0 bases from V and 4 bases from J, leaving 8 bases between.

The chain joins TRBV7-9 to TRBJ2-3; perhaps D is TRBD1 or TRBD2 (5 bases each). Germline V lookup: CDR1 SEHNR, CDR2 FQNEAQ (reference sequence). This CDR3 is 22 amino acids long. With 5 bases removed from V and 5 bases from J, the gap between germline ends came to 38 bases. The CDR3 loop is CASSIPQTDSLNSGIPRDTQYF. In DNA, the CDR3 is TGTGCCAGCAGCATACCACAAACCGACAGTCTTAATTCGGGAATCCCGCGAGATACGCAGTATTTT.

V usage is TRBV12-5 and J usage is TRBJ2-5; D uncertain. The germline V and J ends were trimmed by 6 bases and 1 base, with 12 bases remaining between them. Germline-derived CDR1 and CDR2 are LGHNT and FRNRAP. The CDR3 is made up of 14 amino acids. The DNA for the CDR3 is TGTGCTAGTGGCCCCGACGGTCCCCAAGAGACCCAGTACTTC. Protein sequence: CASGPDGPQETQYF. The whole variable domain, remainder taken from reference TRBV12-5 and TRBJ2-5, is DARVTQTPRHKVTEMGQEVTMRCQPILGHNTVFWYRQTMMQGLELLAYFRNRAPLDDSGMPKDRFSAEMPDATLATLKIQPSEPRDSAVYFCASGPDGPQETQYFGPGTRLLVL.

The chain couples TRBV18 to TRBJ1-1, with 8 bases fitting TRBD1. This CDR3 has 14 residues. Germline assignment: CDR1 KGHSH and CDR2 LQKENI. V lost 2 bases to trimming and J lost 6 bases; unmatched junction nucleotides: 5. In nucleotides, the CDR3 is TGTGCCAGCTCACCAGACCAGGGGGCAGCTGAAGCTTTCTTT. It codes for CASSPDQGAAEAFF.

The chain couples TRBV7-6 to TRBJ2-2, with TRBD2 matching 10 bases. V shed 1 base and J 0 bases; nucleotides not matched to a gene: 11. The CDR3 runs to 20 residues. The germline V gene encodes CDR1 SGHVS and CDR2 FNYEAQ. The CDR3 DNA is TGTGCCAGCAGCTTAGGGGGGCTAGCGGGAGAGAGAACGAACACCGGGGAGCTGTTTTTT. Protein sequence: CASSLGGLAGERTNTGELFF.

The V call is TRBV24-1, the J call TRBJ1-2; unclear D gene. V was clipped by 4 bases and J by 8 bases, with 13 bases between them. Germline loops: CDR1 KGHDR, CDR2 SFDVKD. The CDR3 runs to 13 residues. The CDR3 DNA sequence: TGTGCCACCAGTGACCCAACCCTCGGAGGCTACACCTTC. Its translation: CATSDPTLGGYTF.

The rearrangement joins TRBV5-1 to TRBJ1-3, with a tentative D call TRBD1 (6 bases). Germline V lookup: CDR1 SGHRS, CDR2 YFSETQ. Trimming cost V 4 bases and J 7 bases, with 18 bases left between them. CDR3 size: 15 residues. CDR3 sequence reads: CASSQGFSQGNTIYF. The CDR3 DNA follows: TGCGCCAGCAGCCAGGGGTTCTCTCAGGGTAACACCATATATTTT.

V and J are TRBV7-9 and TRBJ1-5; 12 bases fit TRBD1. CDR1 SEHNR and CDR2 FQNEAQ come from the germline V gene (reference sequence). There are 15 residues in the CDR3. The V segment lost 5 bases and the J segment 8 bases; nucleotides outside the gene matches: 7. The DNA of the CDR3 is TGTGCCAGCAGCCCGGGACAGGGGGCTTCGGAGCCCCAGCATTTT. Protein: CASSPGQGASEPQHF.

The chain joins TRBV5-1 to TRBJ2-2, with D hard to call. This CDR3 has 15 residues. Germline CDR1 and CDR2: SGHRS and YFSETQ. With 1 base removed from V and 2 bases from J, the gap between germline ends came to 9 bases. The CDR3 nucleotides read TGCGCCAGCAGCTTGTCGCCAGCCAACACCGGGGAGCTGTTTTTT. Its protein is CASSLSPANTGELFF.

The chain is built from TRBV28 and TRBJ1-1, with D tentatively TRBD1 (5 bases). CDR1 MDHEN and CDR2 SYDVKM come from the germline V gene. The CDR3 is 14 residues long. V lost 6 bases and J 2 bases, leaving 13 bases between the germline ends. Here the CDR3 reads CASRMGEDNTEAFF. The CDR3 DNA reads as TGTGCCAGCAGGATGGGGGAGGATAACACTGAAGCTTTCTTT.

The chain joins TRBV5-6 to TRBJ2-7, with TRBD1 matching over 9 bases. The CDR3 is made up of 14 amino acids. V dropped 3 bases and J dropped 7; count of bases not matched to a gene: 8. Germline V lookup: CDR1 SGHDT, CDR2 YYEEEE. The CDR3 protein is CASSWDRAVEEQYF. CDR3 nucleotide sequence: TGTGCCAGCAGCTGGGACAGGGCGGTGGAGGAGCAGTACTTC.

V is TRBV24-1 and J is TRBJ1-2; the D is unclear. The CDR3 totals 13 residues. Germline-derived CDR1 and CDR2 are KGHDR and SFDVKD. The V and J ends lost 2 bases and 10 bases respectively, with 13 bases between them. CDR3 bases: TGTGCCACCAGTGATTCCGAGGCCAGAGACTACACCTTC. It encodes CATSDSEARDYTF.

The rearrangement uses TRBV9 and TRBJ2-5, with TRBD1 matching 7 bases. This CDR3 is 18 amino acids long. CDR1 and CDR2 from the germline V gene are SGDLS and YYNGEE. The J segment lost 4 bases and the V segment lost 0 bases, leaving 15 bases of the junction unmatched. CDR3 region: CASSVDSPSTGRRETQYF. CDR3 DNA: TGTGCCAGCAGCGTAGACTCCCCATCGACAGGGCGACGAGAGACCCAGTACTTC.

The chain recombines TRBV2 with TRBJ1-2; TRBD1 matches 8 bases. Germline V gene data show CDR1 as SNHLY and CDR2 as FYNNEI. V lost 6 bases and J lost 4; bases outside the gene matches: 16. The CDR3 totals 17 residues. DNA of the CDR3: TGTGCCAGCAGCGGCGGGATGGGACAGGACCTAGGCTATGGCTACACCTTC. This encodes CASSGGMGQDLGYGYTF.

The rearrangement uses TRBV6-2 or TRBV6-3 and TRBJ2-3, with a tentative D call TRBD2 (7 bases). CDR3 size: 17 residues. The V end lost 2 bases, the J end lost 5 bases, and 20 bases lay between the germline ends. The V gene's germline CDR1 is MNHEY and CDR2 SVGEGT. The CDR3 nucleotides are TGTGCCAGCAGTTACCCCGTATGGGGGGGGGCCAGAGATACGCAGTATTTT. Translated: CASSYPVWGGARDTQYF.

The chain recombines TRBV2 with TRBJ1-5; possibly TRBD1 for D (5 bases). CDR1 SNHLY and CDR2 FYNNEI come from the germline V gene. V lost 2 bases and J 0 bases, leaving 20 bases between the germline ends. This CDR3 region has 19 residues. The CDR3 reads CASSEWWGDPAYSNQPQHF. The CDR3 DNA reads TGTGCCAGCAGTGAATGGTGGGGGGACCCAGCTTATAGCAATCAGCCCCAGCATTTT.

The chain is built from TRBV5-6 and TRBJ2-5; D ambiguous. CDR1 and CDR2 from the germline V gene are SGHDT and YYEEEE. The V and J ends lost 1 base and 0 bases respectively, with 7 bases between them. The CDR3 extends over 14 amino acids. The CDR3 DNA reads as TGTGCCAGCAGCTTGAAGGTGTACCAAGAGACCCAGTACTTC. Its translation is CASSLKVYQETQYF.

This clone appeared once. The gene calls are TRBV4-3 and TRBJ2-7; D might be TRBD1 (6 bases). Germline lookup yields CDR1 LGHNA and CDR2 YSLEER. The CDR3 has 17 residues. Trimming shortened V by 1 base and J by 3 bases, and 19 bases separated the two germline ends. The CDR3 region is CASSQVLGDINHYEQYF. The CDR3 bases are TGCGCCAGCAGCCAAGTCTTAGGGGACATCAACCACTACGAGCAGTACTTC.

V is TRBV24-1 and J is TRBJ1-2, with 7 bases aligning to TRBD1. The CDR3 has 16 amino acids. Germline V gene sequence: CDR1 KGHDR, CDR2 SFDVKD. J lost 4 bases, V lost 4 bases, and 11 bases had no gene match. CDR3 amino acids: CATSDPTGKRGYGYTF. DNA for the CDR3: TGTGCCACCAGTGACCCGACAGGGAAGAGGGGCTATGGCTACACCTTC.